This T cell receptor beta chain was retrieved from a study of T cell responses to AZD1222 COVID-19 vaccine. Overall study results and limits: White British people made up most donors, females outnumbered males, and clonal diversity was possibly underestimated. A rise in Spike-specific TCR breadth and depth followed two AZD1222 doses. Spike regions recognized by vaccine-associated CD4 TCRs spanned the protein, led by 160-218 and 743-854.

Clones were sequenced by immunoSEQ multiplex PCR, and TCRdb holds only the in-frame ones, with some missing. The sample has some 70,000 clones; about 80% are singletons. Comments on this clone: The antigen is not known.

V lost 3 bases, J lost 3 bases, and 15 bases lay in between. This CDR3 contains 15 residues. Germline CDR1 LNHDA, CDR2 SQIVND (reference sequence). The chain carries TRBV19 and TRBJ2-7, with D possibly matching TRBD1 (6 bases). Specimen: peripheral blood, collected 28 days after the second AZD1222 dose. The receptor was isolated from an adult who received the AZD1222 COVID-19 vaccine. CDR3 nucleotides: TGTGCCAGTAGTATTTCTTACAGGGTGGACTACGAGCAGTACTTC. It yields the protein CASSISYRVDYEQYF.